This T cell receptor beta chain is drawn from a study of blood T cell repertoires in COVID-19. Looking at the study overall: The origin of the acute and convalescent COVID-19 samples was the United States, Italy and Spain.

Profiled with immunoSEQ multiplex PCR; TCRdb holds only in-frame clones, not every one. The sample shows about 85,000 clones, roughly 89% of them seen only once. The germline V gene encodes CDR1 ENHRY and CDR2 SYGVKD. Trimming took 6 bases from V and 5 from J, leaving 16 bases between them. The length of the CDR3 is 15 residues. The J gene is TRBJ1-4, the V gene TRBV10-3; perhaps TRBD1 as D (6 bases). The sequence was obtained from a man between 60 and 75 years old with acute or convalescent COVID-19. The sequencing input was peripheral blood. The CDR3 nucleotides are TGTGCCATCAGGGAGGGGACATCAAGCAATGAAAAACTGTTTTTT. This sequence encodes CAIREGTSSNEKLFF.